Listed here are 19 T cell receptor beta chains from one sample, sequenced in a study of beta chain features in type 1 diabetes. Whole-study findings and limits: Among patients with Type 1 diabetes, TCRB CDR3s were moderately but significantly shorter in every one of the four CD4+ subsets.

cDNA synthesis used the whole RNA isolate, giving expressed TCRB sequences. Clones were sequenced by immunoSEQ multiplex PCR, and TCRdb holds only the in-frame ones, with some missing. This table holds roughly 150,000 clones, around 8% found once. These receptors lack a known antigen. The source material was central memory CD4+ T cells from blood. Source of these receptors: a woman aged 40 to 49 with type 1 diabetes.

The genes are TRBV4-1 and TRBJ2-1, with 8 bases matching TRBD1. Germline assignment: CDR1 MGHRA and CDR2 YSYEKL. With 0 bases clipped from V and 6 bases from J, the junction kept 16 bases outside the gene matches. CDR3 length equals 19 residues. The CDR3 coding sequence is TGCGCCAGCAGCCAAGATGGCCGGCTCGGCAGGGGGCCCGGCAATGAGCAGTTCTTC. This gives the protein CASSQDGRLGRGPGNEQFF.

J is TRBJ1-4 and V is TRBV28; 8 nucleotides line up with TRBD1. With 4 bases clipped from V and 2 bases from J, the junction kept 6 bases outside the gene matches. Germline CDR1 reads MDHEN; CDR2 reads SYDVKM. The CDR3 consists of 16 residues. Written as DNA, the CDR3 is TGTGCCAGCAGTTCCTACAGGGGGAGGACTAATGAAAAACTGTTTTTT. Its translation: CASSSYRGRTNEKLFF.

This chain connects TRBV7-2 to TRBJ2-5; maybe TRBD1 (6 bases). This CDR3 is built from 14 residues. Trimming removed 3 bases from V and 4 bases from J, with 12 bases in between. Germline assignment: CDR1 SGHTA and CDR2 FQGNSA. CDR3 in DNA: TGTGCCAGCAGCTTCAGGGGATCGGGAGAGACCCAGTACTTC. Its protein is CASSFRGSGETQYF.

This clone was seen more than once but under ten times. The rearrangement uses TRBV9 and TRBJ2-1; 10 bases agree with TRBD2. The V gene's germline CDR1 is SGDLS and CDR2 YYNGEE. J was trimmed by 7 bases and V by 0 bases; bases with no gene match: 13. The CDR3 totals 18 residues. The CDR3 reads CASSVASRRLAGTNEQFF. The DNA for the CDR3 is TGTGCCAGCAGCGTAGCTAGTCGGAGACTAGCGGGCACAAATGAGCAGTTCTTC. Drawing the rest from reference TRBV9 and TRBJ2-1, the complete variable domain is DSGVTQTPKHLITATGQRVTLRCSPRSGDLSVYWYQQSLDQGLQFLIQYYNGEERAKGNILERFSAQQFPDLHSELNLSSLELGDSALYFCASSVASRRLAGTNEQFFGPGTRLTVL.

There are many counts of this clone. The chain's CDR3 is CASSSGQGDGKLFF. DNA of the CDR3: TGTGCCAGCAGCTCGGGACAGGGAGATGGAAAACTGTTTTTT. The gene calls are TRBV7-2 and TRBJ1-4; 9 bases agree with TRBD1. With 4 bases clipped from V and 10 bases from J, the junction kept 7 bases outside the gene matches. The CDR3 contains 14 residues. CDR1 is SGHTA and CDR2 is FQGNSA in the germline V gene.

This clone has at least ten counts. J is TRBJ2-3 and V is TRBV2; possible D gene TRBD2, 6 bases. This CDR3 is 12 amino acids long. CDR1 and CDR2 (germline): SNHLY, FYNNEI. V was cut by 6 bases and J by 5 bases, with 9 bases left in between. CDR3 sequence reads: CASSGGIDTQYF. The CDR3 coding sequence is TGTGCCAGCAGCGGGGGAATAGATACGCAGTATTTT.

V usage is TRBV5-6 and J usage is TRBJ2-3; possible D gene TRBD2, 5 bases. This CDR3 comprises 13 residues. Trimming shortened V by 3 bases and J by 3 bases, and 8 bases separated the two germline ends. Germline lookup yields CDR1 SGHDT and CDR2 YYEEEE. This CDR3 reads CASSSRETDTQYF. The CDR3 DNA is TGTGCCAGCAGCTCCCGGGAAACAGATACGCAGTATTTT.

The J gene is TRBJ2-7, the V gene TRBV15; TRBD2 matches at 12 bases. This CDR3 spans 17 amino acids. The trim removed 0 bases at V and 3 bases at J, leaving 6 bases unmatched. Per the germline V gene, CDR1 is LNHNV and CDR2 is YYDKDF (reference sequence). The CDR3 here is CATSRDLVGLAGYEQYF. The CDR3 nucleotides are TGTGCCACCAGCAGAGACCTCGTGGGACTAGCGGGCTACGAGCAGTACTTC.

This clone was found a few times. The rearrangement uses TRBV27 and TRBJ2-7; D is ambiguous. The V gene's germline CDR1 is MNHEY and CDR2 SMNVEV (reference sequence). The CDR3 consists of 13 residues. V lost 2 bases and J 12 bases, leaving 17 bases between the germline ends. CDR3 DNA sequence: TGTGCCAGCAGTTTACATCTAGAGACGGTTCGGTACTTC. It translates to CASSLHLETVRYF.

The chain is built from TRBV9 and TRBJ2-3; TRBD2 might be the D (6 bases). Trimming stripped 5 bases from V and 3 bases from J, with 16 bases between. The germline V gene has CDR1 SGDLS and CDR2 YYNGEE. The CDR3 contains 15 residues. CDR3 coding DNA: TGTGCCAGCAGTATACGACTGGCGGGGACAGATACGCAGTATTTT. Protein: CASSIRLAGTDTQYF.

V usage is TRBV4-3 and J usage is TRBJ1-1, with 9 bases lining up with TRBD1. From germline, CDR1 is LGHNA and CDR2 YSLEER. The CDR3 covers 15 residues. Trimming took 0 bases from V and 10 from J; bases not matched to a gene: 9. The CDR3 bases are TGCGCCAGCAGCCAAGACACAGGGGGCATTTCGGGAGCTTTCTTT. This sequence encodes CASSQDTGGISGAFF.

CDR3 nucleotides: TGTGCCAGACCCCTGGACAGGGTAGGTCAGCCCCAGCATTTT. As protein: CARPLDRVGQPQHF. The chain joins TRBV6-4 to TRBJ1-5; 8 nucleotides line up with TRBD1. CDR3 size: 14 residues. CDR1 MRHNA and CDR2 SNTAGT come from the germline V gene. V was clipped by 9 bases and J by 6 bases; unmatched bases: 10.

This clone was counted between two and nine times. The chain joins TRBV29-1 to TRBJ2-7, with 9 bases matching TRBD2. J was trimmed by 5 bases and V by 6 bases; bases with no gene match: 8. Germline V gives CDR1 SQVTM, CDR2 ANQGSEA. The CDR3 covers 13 residues. This CDR3 reads CSVGGLANDEQYF. For the CDR3, the DNA is TGCAGCGTCGGGGGACTAGCCAACGACGAGCAGTACTTC.

This clone came up a few times. The chain joins TRBV7-2 to TRBJ1-5; D is unclear. Germline CDR1 SGHTA, CDR2 FQGNSA. V was shortened by 4 bases and J by 4 bases, with 11 bases between the two germline ends. The CDR3 consists of 14 residues. CDR3 coding DNA: TGTGCCAGCAGCTACGAGACGGAGAATCAGCCCCAGCATTTT. This gives the protein CASSYETENQPQHF. Filled out from reference TRBV7-2 and TRBJ1-5, the complete variable domain reads GAGVSQSPSNKVTEKGKDVELRCDPISGHTALYWYRQSLGQGLEFLIYFQGNSAPDKSGLPSDRFSAERTGGSVSTLTIQRTQQEDSAVYLCASSYETENQPQHFGDGTRLSIL.

This sequence joins TRBV6-5 and TRBJ2-3; D ambiguous. V lost 2 bases and J lost 2, with 8 bases in between. Germline V gene lookup returns CDR1 MNHEY and CDR2 SVGAGI. This CDR3 contains 14 residues. The CDR3 protein is CASSYGPLTDTQYF. CDR3 nucleotides: TGTGCCAGCAGTTACGGGCCCCTCACAGATACGCAGTATTTT.

This clone was picked up a small number of times. V usage is TRBV2 and J usage is TRBJ1-2; D is perhaps TRBD1 (5 bases). There are 13 residues in the CDR3. Germline CDR1 is SNHLY and CDR2 is FYNNEI. V was pared by 5 bases and J by 2 bases, with 9 bases between. CDR3 DNA sequence: TGTGCCAGCAGTTCCGACAGAAACTATGGCTACACCTTC. Its protein product is CASSSDRNYGYTF.

This clone was detected once. The V gene is TRBV5-1, the J gene TRBJ2-2; 7 bases are shared with TRBD1. The CDR3 sequence is 15 residues long. CDR1 is SGHRS and CDR2 is YFSETQ in the germline V gene. V trimming: 6 bases; J trimming: 2 bases; junction bases outside the gene matches: 7. CDR3 loop: CASTVRQGNTGELFF. The CDR3 DNA follows: TGCGCCAGCACGGTTCGACAGGGTAACACCGGGGAGCTGTTTTTT.

The chain couples TRBV27 to TRBJ1-2, with D maybe TRBD1 (6 bases). Trimming took 2 bases from V and 3 from J, leaving 19 bases between them. Germline CDR1 is MNHEY and CDR2 is SMNVEV (reference sequence). The CDR3 length is 17 residues. The CDR3, as DNA: TGTGCCAGCAGTTTACAGGCAGGGACATTATCAGACTATGGCTACACCTTC. Its translation: CASSLQAGTLSDYGYTF.

This clone was seen more than once but under ten times. The chain combines TRBV4-3 with TRBJ1-3; unclear D gene. Germline V gene lookup returns CDR1 LGHNA and CDR2 YSLEER. V dropped 1 base and J dropped 0 bases, with 10 bases sitting between them. The CDR3 has 16 residues. The CDR3 DNA is TGCGCCAGCAGCCAAGTGGGCGGGTACTCTGGAAACACCATATATTTT. Its protein is CASSQVGGYSGNTIYF.